This entry is about one T cell receptor beta chain. Its antigen is as yet unknown. The sample belongs to a study of CD8 T cells in Susac syndrome. General study results and limits: The study recognized that the number of individuals in its TCR sequencing and HLA analysis was relatively small.

The study used treatment-naive patients who had stable or active relapsing-remitting disease as multiple sclerosis controls. Random hexamers served to reverse transcribe roughly 0.5 to 1 ug RNA. Amplification of the TCR beta CDR3 was carried out by immunoSEQ multiplex PCR, which spanned a total of 54 Vbeta and 13 Jbeta segments. TCRdb reprocessed the immunoSEQ multiplex PCR reads with MiXCR, giving one entry per CDR3 protein. The sample consists of about 69,000 distinct CDR3 sequences, 75% to 95% of them appearing once. The CDR3 has 16 amino acids. Trimming removed 2 bases from V and 2 bases from J, with 13 bases in between. CDR1 and CDR2 from the germline V gene are SGHTA and FQGTGA.

The sequenced material came from CD8+ T cells from PBMCs. This TCR was recovered from a human donor with multiple sclerosis. This rearrangement joins TRBV7-3 to TRBJ1-3; D is unclear. The CDR3 DNA reads as TGTGCCAGCAGCTTAGGGAGTAGTGGTCCTGGAAACACCATATATTTT. The encoded protein is CASSLGSSGPGNTIYF.